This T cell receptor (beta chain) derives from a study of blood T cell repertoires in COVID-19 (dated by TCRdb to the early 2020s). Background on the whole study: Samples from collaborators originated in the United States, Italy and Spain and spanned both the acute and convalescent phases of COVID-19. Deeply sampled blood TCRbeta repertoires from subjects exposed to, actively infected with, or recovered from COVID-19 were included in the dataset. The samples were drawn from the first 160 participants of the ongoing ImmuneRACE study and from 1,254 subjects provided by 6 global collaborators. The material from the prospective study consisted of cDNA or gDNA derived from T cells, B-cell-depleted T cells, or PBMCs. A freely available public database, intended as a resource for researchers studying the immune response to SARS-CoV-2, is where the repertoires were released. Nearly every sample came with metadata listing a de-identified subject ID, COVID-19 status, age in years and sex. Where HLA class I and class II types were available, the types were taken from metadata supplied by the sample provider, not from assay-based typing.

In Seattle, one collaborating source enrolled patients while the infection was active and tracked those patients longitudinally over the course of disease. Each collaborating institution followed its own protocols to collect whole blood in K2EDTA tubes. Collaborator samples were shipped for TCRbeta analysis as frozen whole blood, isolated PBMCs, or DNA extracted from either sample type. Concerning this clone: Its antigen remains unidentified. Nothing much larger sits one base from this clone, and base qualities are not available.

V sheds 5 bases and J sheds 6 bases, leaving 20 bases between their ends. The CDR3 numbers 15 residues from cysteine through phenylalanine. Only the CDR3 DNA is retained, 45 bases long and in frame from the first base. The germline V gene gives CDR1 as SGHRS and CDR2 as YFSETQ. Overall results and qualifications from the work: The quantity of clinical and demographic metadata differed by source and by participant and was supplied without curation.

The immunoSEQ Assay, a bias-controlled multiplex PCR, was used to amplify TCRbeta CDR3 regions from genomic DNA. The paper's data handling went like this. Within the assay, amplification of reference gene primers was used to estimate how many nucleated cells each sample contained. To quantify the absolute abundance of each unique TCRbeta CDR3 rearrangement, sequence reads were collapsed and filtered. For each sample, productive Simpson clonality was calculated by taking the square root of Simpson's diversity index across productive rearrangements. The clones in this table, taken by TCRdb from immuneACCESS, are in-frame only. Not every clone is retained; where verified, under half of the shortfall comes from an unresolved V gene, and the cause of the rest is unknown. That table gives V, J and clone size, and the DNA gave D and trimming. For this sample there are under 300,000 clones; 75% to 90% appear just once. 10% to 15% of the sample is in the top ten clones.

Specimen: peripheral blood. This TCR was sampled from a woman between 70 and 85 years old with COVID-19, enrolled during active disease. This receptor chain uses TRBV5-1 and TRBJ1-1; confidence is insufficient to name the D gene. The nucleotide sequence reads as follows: TGCGCCAGCAGACCCGACTTGTGGGTCGGCGCTGAAGCTTTCTTT. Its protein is CASRPDLWVGAEAFF.